The sequence of this TCR beta chain was determined in a study of blood T cell repertoires in COVID-19. Study overall: Samples taken during acute and convalescent COVID-19 were collected in the United States, Italy and Spain. Nucleic acid was either cDNA or gDNA, and it came from T cells, B-cell-depleted T cells, or PBMCs.

As processed by the authors: Cell counts per sample came from amplifying reference gene primers. TCRdb's copy holds only in-frame clones and misses some; the assay was immunoSEQ multiplex PCR. The D gene and trimming were derived from the DNA, and the V and J assignments and clone size from that table. The sample carries approximately 230,000 clones, 86% recorded once. V shed 2 bases and J shed 4 bases, with 17 bases lying between them. CDR1 is MNHEY, CDR2 SVGAGI, per germline. CDR3 length equals 16 residues. The TCR originated in a man aged 30-40 years who had recovered from COVID-19. The gene calls are TRBV6-5 and TRBJ2-5, with a weak D call TRBD2 (6 bases). The source material was peripheral blood. CDR3: CASSYKGGGWAETQYF. CDR3 nucleotide sequence: TGTGCCAGCAGTTACAAAGGTGGGGGGTGGGCAGAGACCCAGTACTTC.